This TCR beta chain was documented in a study of cytotoxic CD8 clonotypes in ibrutinib-treated CLL. Study-level background: Across the patients, roughly 10 were relapsed/refractory, roughly 14 treatment-naive and fewer than 18 IGHV unmutated. On average, over 80,000 productive rearrangements and just over 250,000 productive templates per sample.

Findings and limits, study-wide: The study found baseline clonality above age-matched healthy donors, tracking circulating CD8+ T-cell counts.

The sequencing depth, 1 in 200,000 to 1 in 1 million T cells, was the target. Clones were sequenced by immunoSEQ multiplex PCR, and TCRdb holds only the in-frame ones, with some missing. The sample holds some 120,000 clones; about 85% are singletons and the top ten take about 3.3%. On this clone: Its antigen is still unknown.

Looked up from germline, CDR1 is SNHLY and CDR2 is FYNNEI. The CDR3 has 12 amino acids. The V gene end was trimmed by 8 bases and the J gene end by 4 bases; junction bases not matched to a gene: 5. The source material was PBMCs, sampled after 24 months of ibrutinib treatment. The genes are TRBV2 and TRBJ2-7, with 7 bases fitting TRBD1. The sequence was obtained from a human donor with chronic lymphocytic leukemia. This chain's CDR3 is CASCRDRYEQYF. The CDR3 nucleotides are TGTGCCAGCTGCCGGGACAGATACGAGCAGTACTTC.